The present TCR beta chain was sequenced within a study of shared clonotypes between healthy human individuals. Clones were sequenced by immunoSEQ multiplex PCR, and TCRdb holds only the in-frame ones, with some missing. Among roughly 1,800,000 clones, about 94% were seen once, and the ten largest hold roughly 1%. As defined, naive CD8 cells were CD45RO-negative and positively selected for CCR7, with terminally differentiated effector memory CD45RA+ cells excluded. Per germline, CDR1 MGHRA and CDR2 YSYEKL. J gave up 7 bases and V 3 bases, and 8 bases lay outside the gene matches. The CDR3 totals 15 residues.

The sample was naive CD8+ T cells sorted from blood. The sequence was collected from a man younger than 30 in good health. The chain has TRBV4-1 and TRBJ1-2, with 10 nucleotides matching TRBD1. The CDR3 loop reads CASSQRDRGYFGYTF. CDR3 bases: TGCGCCAGCAGCCAGCGGGACAGGGGCTATTTTGGCTACACCTTC.